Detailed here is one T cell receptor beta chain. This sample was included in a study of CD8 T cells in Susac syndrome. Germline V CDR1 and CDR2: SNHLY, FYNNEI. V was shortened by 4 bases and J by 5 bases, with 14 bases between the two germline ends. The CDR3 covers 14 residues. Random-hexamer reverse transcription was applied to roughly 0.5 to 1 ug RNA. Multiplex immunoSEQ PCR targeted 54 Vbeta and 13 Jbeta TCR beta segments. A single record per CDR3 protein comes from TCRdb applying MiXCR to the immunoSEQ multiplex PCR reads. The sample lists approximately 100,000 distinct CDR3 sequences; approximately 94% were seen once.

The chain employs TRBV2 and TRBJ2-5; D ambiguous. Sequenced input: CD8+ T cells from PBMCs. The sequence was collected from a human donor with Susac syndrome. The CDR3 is CASSVARFGETQYF. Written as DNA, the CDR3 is TGTGCCAGCAGTGTAGCCAGGTTCGGGGAGACCCAGTACTTC.